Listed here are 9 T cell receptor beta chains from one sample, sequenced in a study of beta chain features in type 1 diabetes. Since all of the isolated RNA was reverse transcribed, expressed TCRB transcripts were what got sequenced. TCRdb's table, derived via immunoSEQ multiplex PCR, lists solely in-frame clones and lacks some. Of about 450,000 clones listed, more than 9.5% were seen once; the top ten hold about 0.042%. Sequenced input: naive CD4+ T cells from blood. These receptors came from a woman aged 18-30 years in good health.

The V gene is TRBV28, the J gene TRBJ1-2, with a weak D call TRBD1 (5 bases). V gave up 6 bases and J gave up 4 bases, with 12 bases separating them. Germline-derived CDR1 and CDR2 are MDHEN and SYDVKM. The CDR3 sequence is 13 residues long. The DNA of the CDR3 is TGTGCCAGCAGGGGAGGGGTTGGCTATGGCTACACCTTC. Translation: CASRGGVGYGYTF.

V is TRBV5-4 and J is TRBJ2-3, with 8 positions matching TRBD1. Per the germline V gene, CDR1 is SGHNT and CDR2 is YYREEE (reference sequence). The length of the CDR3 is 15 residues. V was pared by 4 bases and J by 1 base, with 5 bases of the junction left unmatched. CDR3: CASSLAGQGTDTQYF. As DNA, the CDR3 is TGTGCCAGCAGCCTGGCGGGACAGGGCACAGATACGCAGTATTTT.

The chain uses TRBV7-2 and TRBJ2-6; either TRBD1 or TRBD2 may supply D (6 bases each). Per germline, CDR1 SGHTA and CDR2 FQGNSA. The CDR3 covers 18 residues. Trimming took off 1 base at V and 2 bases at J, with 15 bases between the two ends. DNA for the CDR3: TGTGCCAGCAGCTTAGACCGGGGGCTCGGCGCTGGGGCCAACGTCCTGACTTTC. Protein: CASSLDRGLGAGANVLTF.

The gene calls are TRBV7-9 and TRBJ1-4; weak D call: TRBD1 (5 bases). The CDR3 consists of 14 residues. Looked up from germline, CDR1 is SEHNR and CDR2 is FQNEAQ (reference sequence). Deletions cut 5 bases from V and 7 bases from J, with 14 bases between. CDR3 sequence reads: CASSQTAKGEKLFF. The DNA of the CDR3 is TGTGCCAGCAGCCAGACAGCGAAGGGTGAAAAACTGTTTTTT.

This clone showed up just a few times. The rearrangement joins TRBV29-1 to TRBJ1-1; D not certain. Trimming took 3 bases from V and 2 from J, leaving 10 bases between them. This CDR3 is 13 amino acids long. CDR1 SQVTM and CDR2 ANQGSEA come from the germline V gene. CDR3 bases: TGCAGCGTTGAGAGGGTCCTAAACACTGAAGCTTTCTTT. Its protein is CSVERVLNTEAFF.

In nucleotides, the CDR3 is TGTGCCAGCAGCTTAACAGCGGCGACAGATACGCAGTATTTT. Translation gives CASSLTAATDTQYF. This chain uses TRBV7-2 with TRBJ2-3, with a tentative D call TRBD2 (5 bases). Germline V lookup: CDR1 SGHTA, CDR2 FQGNSA. V was clipped by 2 bases and J by 3 bases, with 9 bases between them. The CDR3 is made up of 14 amino acids.

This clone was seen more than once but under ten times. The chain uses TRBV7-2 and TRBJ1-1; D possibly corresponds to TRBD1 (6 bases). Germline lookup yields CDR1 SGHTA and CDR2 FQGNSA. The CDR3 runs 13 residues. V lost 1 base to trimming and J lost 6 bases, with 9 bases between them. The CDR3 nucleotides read TGTGCCAGCAGCTTAGTGGAGGGGGCTGAAGCTTTCTTT. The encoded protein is CASSLVEGAEAFF.

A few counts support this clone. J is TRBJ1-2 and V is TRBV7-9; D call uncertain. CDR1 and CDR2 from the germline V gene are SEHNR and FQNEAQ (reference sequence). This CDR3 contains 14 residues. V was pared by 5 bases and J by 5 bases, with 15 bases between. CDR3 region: CASSPVTVIYGYTF. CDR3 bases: TGTGCCAGCAGCCCCGTCACAGTAATTTATGGCTACACCTTC. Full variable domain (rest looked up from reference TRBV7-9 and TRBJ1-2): DTGVSQNPRHKITKRGQNVTFRCDPISEHNRLYWYRQTLGQGPEFLTYFQNEAQLEKSRLLSDRFSAERPKGSFSTLEIQRTEQGDSAMYLCASSPVTVIYGYTFGSGTRLTVV.

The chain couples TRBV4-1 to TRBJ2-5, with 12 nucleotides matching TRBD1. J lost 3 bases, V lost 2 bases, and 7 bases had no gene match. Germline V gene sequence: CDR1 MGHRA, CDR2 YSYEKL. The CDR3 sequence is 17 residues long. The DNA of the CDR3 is TGCGCCAGCAGCCAACCGGGACAGGGGGCGGTGAAAGAGACCCAGTACTTC. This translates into CASSQPGQGAVKETQYF.